This paragraph reports one T cell receptor beta chain. The assay was immunoSEQ multiplex PCR, and TCRdb's table has in-frame clones only and misses some. The data show about 2.3 million clones, around 93% seen once. These data are taken from a study of shared clonotypes between healthy human individuals. Study context: Serving as donors were a couple of women and three men, whose ages spanned 18 to 49.

The investigators split CD4+ cells into a CD45RA+ naive subset and a CD45RA-negative memory subset. The CDR3 consists of 16 residues. V dropped 3 bases and J dropped 3; count of bases not matched to a gene: 8. Germline values: CDR1 MNHEY, CDR2 SVGAGI. This clonotype was obtained from a man aged 18 to 35 in good health. Some clones in this sample may be carry-over from other donors' samples. V usage is TRBV6-5 and J usage is TRBJ1-3; TRBD1 matches at 7 bases. The specimen was naive CD4+ T cells from PBMCs. As to subset: CD45RA+ positively selected. Here the CDR3 reads CASSYSQQGNGNTIYF. Here the CDR3 DNA reads TGTGCCAGCAGTTATTCCCAACAGGGGAATGGAAACACCATATATTTT.